A single sample is the source of the 29 T cell receptor beta chains below, sequenced in a study of beta chain features in type 1 diabetes. Expressed TCRB transcripts were sequenced, since all the RNA that had been isolated was reverse transcribed. Libraries were prepared by immunoSEQ multiplex PCR; TCRdb keeps only in-frame clonotypes and omits some of them. The repertoire consists of roughly 300,000 clones, with 11% to 15% occurring once and the leading ten covering 6.7%. The specimen was central memory CD4+ T cells from blood. These receptors were taken from a man between 25 and 39 years old in good health.

The CDR3 protein is CASSPPAGYRLAFF. CDR3 nucleotides: TGTGCCAGCTCACCACCGGCTGGCTACAGGTTGGCTTTCTTT. The genes are TRBV18 and TRBJ1-1; a possible D gene is TRBD1 (5 bases). From germline, CDR1 is KGHSH and CDR2 LQKENI. This CDR3 contains 14 residues. Between the trimmed V and J ends, which lost 0 bases and 11 bases, there was a span of 16 bases.

The chain recombines TRBV11-2 with TRBJ2-1, with 12 bases lining up with TRBD2. Trimming cost V 1 base and J 6 bases; bases outside gene matches: 13. This CDR3 is 19 amino acids long. CDR1 and CDR2 (germline): SGHAT, FQNNGV. The CDR3 nucleotides are TGTGCCAGCAGCTTAGGGGCAAGAACCCTAGCGGGGGGGCTCAATGAGCAGTTCTTC. Its translation is CASSLGARTLAGGLNEQFF.

This chain connects TRBV19 to TRBJ2-5, with D uncertain. The CDR3 is 14 amino acids. Germline CDR1 LNHDA, CDR2 SQIVND (reference sequence). V lost 2 bases and J lost 4, with 11 bases in between. Here the CDR3 DNA reads TGTGCCAGTAGTATAACCTTACCGAGAGAGACCCAGTACTTC. This sequence encodes CASSITLPRETQYF.

This clone was counted a single time. This chain connects TRBV7-2 to TRBJ2-3, with no clear D. This CDR3 is 12 amino acids long. The germline V gene encodes CDR1 SGHTA and CDR2 FQGNSA. Trimming removed 6 bases from V and 4 bases from J, with 8 bases in between. Here the CDR3 reads CASRTTADTQYF. CDR3 DNA: TGTGCCAGCAGAACAACCGCAGATACGCAGTATTTT.

This sequence joins TRBV5-4 and TRBJ2-1, with D perhaps being TRBD1 or TRBD2 (6 bases each). This CDR3 is 13 amino acids long. V was trimmed by 3 bases and J by 9 bases, leaving 13 bases between them. The germline CDR1 and CDR2 sequences are SGHNT and YYREEE (reference sequence). CDR3 protein: CASSWRGAGEQFF. The CDR3 region has the DNA TGTGCCAGCAGCTGGAGGGGGGCGGGTGAGCAGTTCTTC.

This clone was counted between two and nine times. The chain carries TRBV11-3 and TRBJ1-1; D is undetermined. V lost 2 bases, J lost 1 base, and 11 bases lay in between. CDR1 and CDR2 (germline): SGHNT, YENEEA. This CDR3 spans 15 amino acids. The CDR3 bases are TGTGCCAGCAGCTTAATGGGTTGGGGGAACACTGAAGCTTTCTTT. It yields the protein CASSLMGWGNTEAFF. Together with reference TRBV11-3 and TRBJ1-1, the CDR3 gives the full variable domain: EAGVVQSPRYKIIEKKQPVAFWCNPISGHNTLYWYLQNLGQGPELLIRYENEEAVDDSQLPKDRFSAERLKGVDSTLKIQPAELGDSAVYLCASSLMGWGNTEAFFGQGTRLTVV.

This clone was seen only a few times. The chain carries TRBV5-6 and TRBJ2-5; D gene uncertain. The V end lost 2 bases, the J end lost 3 bases, and 8 bases lay between the germline ends. The V gene's germline CDR1 is SGHDT and CDR2 YYEEEE. The CDR3 runs 13 residues. The CDR3 is CASSFSLEETQYF. CDR3 coding DNA: TGTGCCAGCAGCTTTAGTTTGGAAGAGACCCAGTACTTC.

The chain uses TRBV25-1 and TRBJ2-1, with D possibly being TRBD2 (5 bases). Germline V gene sequence: CDR1 MGHDK, CDR2 SYGVNS. Trimming cost V 3 bases and J 10 bases, with 10 bases left between them. This CDR3 has 12 amino acids. CDR3 amino acids: CASSETSGEQFF. As DNA, the CDR3 is TGTGCCAGCAGTGAGACCTCGGGGGAGCAGTTCTTC. The entire variable domain, with the rest obtained from reference TRBV25-1 and TRBJ2-1, is as follows: EADIYQTPRYLVIGTGKKITLECSQTMGHDKMYWYQQDPGMELHLIHYSYGVNSTEKGDLSSESTVSRIRTEHFPLTLESARPSHTSQYLCASSETSGEQFFGPGTRLTVL.

The V and J genes are TRBV9 and TRBJ2-4, with D possibly TRBD1 on 5 matching bases. This CDR3 contains 14 residues. The germline V and J ends were trimmed by 0 bases and 7 bases, with 11 bases remaining between them. The V gene's germline CDR1 is SGDLS and CDR2 YYNGEE. Here the CDR3 DNA reads TGTGCCAGCAGCGTAGCAGGGTCTCATAACATTCAGTACTTC. It codes for CASSVAGSHNIQYF.

V and J are TRBV6-5 and TRBJ2-7, with TRBD1 identical over 10 bases. The CDR3 is made up of 14 amino acids. With 10 bases clipped from V and 1 base from J, the junction kept 7 bases outside the gene matches. Germline values: CDR1 MNHEY, CDR2 SVGAGI. CDR3 residues: CATSRTGGSYEQYF. DNA for the CDR3: TGTGCCACCTCGCGGACAGGGGGTTCCTACGAGCAGTACTTC.

This clone has just a few counts. V usage is TRBV18 and J usage is TRBJ1-4, with D unclear. The V and J ends lost 8 bases and 4 bases respectively, with 14 bases between them. CDR3 size: 14 residues. Germline CDR1 is KGHSH and CDR2 is LQKENI. CDR3 DNA: TGTGCCAGCCGCGGATACACACTTAATGAAAAACTGTTTTTT. It specifies CASRGYTLNEKLFF.

This chain connects TRBV7-8 to TRBJ2-5; D gene ambiguous. The CDR3 covers 13 residues. Germline lookup yields CDR1 SGHVS and CDR2 FQNEAQ. V dropped 5 bases and J dropped 7 bases, with 14 bases sitting between them. The CDR3 region is CASSPPVGGTQYF. CDR3 nucleotides: TGTGCCAGCAGCCCTCCTGTGGGCGGGACCCAGTACTTC.

For this clone: This sample includes further DNA sequences coding for the same CDR3. This chain uses TRBV7-2 with TRBJ2-7; D gene unclear. Germline CDR1 and CDR2: SGHTA and FQGNSA. The CDR3 consists of 11 residues. V gave up 1 base and J gave up 5 bases, with 3 bases separating them. The CDR3 protein is CASSLVHEQYF. The CDR3 bases are TGTGCCAGCAGCTTAGTTCACGAGCAGTACTTC.

The chain links TRBV5-4 to TRBJ2-3; the D is unclear. This CDR3 is built from 15 residues. Germline V gene lookup returns CDR1 SGHNT and CDR2 YYREEE (reference sequence). Trimming took 0 bases from V and 3 from J, leaving 11 bases between them. In nucleotides, the CDR3 is TGTGCCAGCAGCTTGGAGTCTACAGCTACAGATACGCAGTATTTT. Translated, it gives CASSLESTATDTQYF. Full variable domain (outside the CDR3, taken from reference TRBV5-4 and TRBJ2-3): ETGVTQSPTHLIKTRGQQVTLRCSSQSGHNTVSWYQQALGQGPQFIFQYYREEENGRGNFPPRFSGLQFPNYSSELNVNALELDDSALYLCASSLESTATDTQYFGPGTRLTVL.

The V gene is TRBV6-5, the J gene TRBJ2-7; D is perhaps TRBD1 (5 bases). The CDR3 is 13 amino acids. From germline, CDR1 is MNHEY and CDR2 SVGAGI. V was cut by 10 bases and J by 0 bases, with 13 bases left in between. DNA for the CDR3: TGTGCCACCATCCGGACAAACTCCTACGAGCAGTACTTC. The encoded protein is CATIRTNSYEQYF.

A few counts support this clone. The V gene is TRBV9, the J gene TRBJ2-2; 7 bases are shared with TRBD2. V was pared by 0 bases and J by 2 bases, with 4 bases of the junction left unmatched. CDR1 and CDR2 from the germline V gene are SGDLS and YYNGEE. There are 16 residues in the CDR3. CDR3 sequence reads: CASSVAPGGNTGELFF. The CDR3 DNA reads TGTGCCAGCAGCGTAGCTCCGGGAGGAAACACCGGGGAGCTGTTTTTT.

In this sample, this clone turned up a few times. J is TRBJ2-5 and V is TRBV5-1; D is perhaps TRBD1 (7 bases). V gave up 0 bases and J gave up 0 bases, with 15 bases separating them. CDR1 and CDR2 (germline): SGHRS, YFSETQ. This CDR3 is 17 amino acids long. CDR3 region: CASSLGQGGYYQETQYF. The CDR3 coding sequence is TGCGCCAGCAGCTTGGGTCAGGGGGGTTACTACCAAGAGACCCAGTACTTC.

This clone appeared a few times. The chain recombines TRBV7-6 with TRBJ1-1; D gene uncertain. This CDR3 is 11 amino acids long. V was clipped by 1 base and J by 8 bases, with 5 bases between them. Germline assignment: CDR1 SGHVS and CDR2 FNYEAQ. The CDR3 loop reads CASSLVAEAFF. CDR3 DNA sequence: TGTGCCAGCAGCTTAGTGGCGGAAGCTTTCTTT.

The table lists this clone with many counts. The V call is TRBV5-1, the J call TRBJ1-3, with 12 bases aligning to TRBD1. Germline trimming cut 0 bases from V and 2 bases from J; bases unmatched to any gene: 6. The CDR3 has 18 amino acids. The V gene's germline CDR1 is SGHRS and CDR2 YFSETQ. The CDR3 nucleotides are TGCGCCAGCAGCTTGGGGCCGGGACAGGGGGCTCCTGGAAACACCATATATTTT. Encoded protein: CASSLGPGQGAPGNTIYF. The full variable domain, its missing parts supplied by reference TRBV5-1 and TRBJ1-3, is KAGVTQTPRYLIKTRGQQVTLSCSPISGHRSVSWYQQTPGQGLQFLFEYFSETQRNKGNFPGRFSGRQFSNSRSEMNVSTLELGDSALYLCASSLGPGQGAPGNTIYFGEGSWLTVV.

The rearrangement links TRBV5-1 to TRBJ1-4; TRBD1 aligns across 9 bases. With V trimmed by 3 bases and J by 2 bases, 5 bases remained unmatched. Germline CDR1 reads SGHRS; CDR2 reads YFSETQ. This CDR3 is 16 amino acids long. Here the CDR3 DNA reads TGCGCCAGCAGCTCACAGGGGGCACAGACTAATGAAAAACTGTTTTTT. Protein: CASSSQGAQTNEKLFF.

This chain connects TRBV7-2 to TRBJ1-5; 12 nucleotides align to TRBD1. CDR1 is SGHTA, CDR2 FQGNSA, per germline. This CDR3 is built from 14 residues. The junction had 5 bases not matched to a gene; V was cut back by 5 bases and J by 9 bases. The CDR3 loop reads CASSAGTGGGPQHF. The CDR3 DNA reads as TGTGCCAGCAGCGCCGGGACAGGGGGCGGGCCCCAGCATTTT.

The genes are TRBV7-9 and TRBJ2-1, with D perhaps TRBD1 or TRBD2 (5 bases each). The germline V and J ends were trimmed by 6 bases and 5 bases, with 14 bases remaining between them. Germline V gene sequence: CDR1 SEHNR, CDR2 FQNEAQ (reference sequence). The CDR3 has 14 amino acids. CDR3 in DNA: TGTGCCAGCAGTCGCCGGGACCCCAACAATGAGCAGTTCTTC. It codes for CASSRRDPNNEQFF.

The chain uses TRBV28 and TRBJ1-2; the D gene is possibly TRBD1 (6 bases). The CDR3 is 16 residues long. The germline V gene encodes CDR1 MDHEN and CDR2 SYDVKM. V was shortened by 1 base and J by 0 bases, with 12 bases between the two germline ends. CDR3 sequence: CASSLSGGGANYGYTF. CDR3 bases: TGTGCCAGCAGTTTATCCGGAGGGGGAGCTAACTATGGCTACACCTTC.

In this sample, this clone turned up a few times. The rearrangement uses TRBV7-2 and TRBJ2-5; no clear D. V lost 6 bases, J lost 2 bases, and 13 bases lay in between. The CDR3 sequence is 14 residues long. Germline assignment: CDR1 SGHTA and CDR2 FQGNSA. As DNA, the CDR3 is TGTGCCAGCAGTTTCGTCGGCAGTCAAGAGACCCAGTACTTC. Translating gives CASSFVGSQETQYF.

This clone was recorded once. The chain uses TRBV7-2 and TRBJ2-7; perhaps TRBD2 as D (5 bases). The V end lost 1 base, the J end lost 3 bases, and 16 bases lay between the germline ends. This CDR3 is 16 amino acids long. Germline V gene data show CDR1 as SGHTA and CDR2 as FQGNSA. The CDR3 sequence: CASSLDLAGRGYEQYF. The CDR3, as DNA: TGTGCCAGCAGCTTAGATCTCGCGGGCCGTGGCTACGAGCAGTACTTC.

This clone was seen a handful of times. The J gene is TRBJ2-7, the V gene TRBV30; 7 bases align to TRBD1. The CDR3 has 14 amino acids. J lost 0 bases, V lost 8 bases, and 10 bases had no gene match. Germline-derived CDR1 and CDR2 are GTSNPN and SVGIG (reference sequence). The CDR3 DNA reads TGTGCCAGCAGCAAGGGACAGAGCTCCTACGAGCAGTACTTC. Translating gives CASSKGQSSYEQYF.

This clone was found a few times. V and J are TRBV5-4 and TRBJ2-2; D ambiguous. Germline CDR1 is SGHNT and CDR2 is YYREEE (reference sequence). This CDR3 is 15 amino acids long. V was trimmed by 4 bases and J by 6 bases, leaving 16 bases between them. The chain's CDR3 is CASSIFVGRPGELFF. In DNA form, the CDR3 reads TGTGCCAGCAGCATCTTCGTCGGTCGTCCCGGGGAGCTGTTTTTT. Looking up the rest from reference TRBV5-4 and TRBJ2-2 gives the full variable domain: ETGVTQSPTHLIKTRGQQVTLRCSSQSGHNTVSWYQQALGQGPQFIFQYYREEENGRGNFPPRFSGLQFPNYSSELNVNALELDDSALYLCASSIFVGRPGELFFGEGSRLTVL.

The V and J genes are TRBV14 and TRBJ2-3; 9 positions match TRBD2. This CDR3 has 15 residues. V was clipped by 4 bases and J by 9 bases; unmatched bases: 11. CDR1 is SGHDN, CDR2 FVKESK, per germline. CDR3 sequence: CASSPLGSGGPTQYF. The CDR3 nucleotides are TGTGCCAGCAGCCCTTTGGGTAGCGGGGGACCCACGCAGTATTTT.

This clone has more than one count but fewer than ten. The genes are TRBV29-1 and TRBJ2-7; D gene unclear. Germline values: CDR1 SQVTM, CDR2 ANQGSEA. The V end lost 8 bases, the J end lost 2 bases, and 16 bases lay between the germline ends. This CDR3 is 13 amino acids long. CDR3 coding DNA: TGCAGCCTTCTTATCAGTCATACCTACGAGCAGTACTTC. This translates into CSLLISHTYEQYF.